The 20 T cell receptor beta chains below all came from one sample that was sequenced in a study of OX40 agonist ivuxolimab in advanced cancers. The assay was immunoSEQ multiplex PCR, and TCRdb's table has in-frame clones only and misses some. This sample yields more than 20,000 clones, of which roughly 84% are seen a single time; 30% to 40% belongs to the top ten. Sequencing was performed on CD4+ or CD8+ T cells sorted from blood, taken in a trial of the OX40 agonist ivuxolimab. All receptors derive from an adult with an advanced solid tumor such as melanoma, head and neck, liver or kidney cancer.

The V and J genes are TRBV7-9 and TRBJ2-1; D is ambiguous. Germline V gives CDR1 SEHNR, CDR2 FQNEAQ (reference sequence). Trimming took 5 bases from V and 5 from J, leaving 16 bases between them. The CDR3 contains 15 residues. This CDR3 is CASSRTTGQHNEQFF. CDR3 DNA sequence: TGTGCCAGCAGCCGAACGACGGGCCAACACAATGAGCAGTTCTTC.

V is TRBV2 and J is TRBJ1-6, with D unclear. Per the germline V gene, CDR1 is SNHLY and CDR2 is FYNNEI. The CDR3 loop spans 16 amino acids. Trimming left V 4 bases short and J 0 bases short, with 10 bases between. CDR3 sequence (DNA): TGTGCCAGCAGTGCCGATCCAAGCTCCTATAATTCACCCCTCCACTTT. Translation gives CASSADPSSYNSPLHF.

This clone has just one count. In DNA, the CDR3 is TGTGCCAGCAGTTACGGGACTAGCAGGGCAGAGACCCAGTACTTC. It encodes CASSYGTSRAETQYF. The genes are TRBV6-5 and TRBJ2-5; 9 positions match TRBD2. With 2 bases clipped from V and 4 bases from J, the junction kept 5 bases outside the gene matches. In germline, CDR1 is MNHEY, CDR2 SVGAGI. The CDR3 consists of 15 residues.

The V call is TRBV6-5, the J call TRBJ1-1; a possible D gene is TRBD1 (6 bases). The CDR3 is made up of 15 amino acids. V was pared by 2 bases and J by 4 bases, with 14 bases between. Germline CDR1 is MNHEY and CDR2 is SVGAGI. DNA of the CDR3: TGTGCCAGCAGTTACGGTCTCAGGGGAAGCACTGAAGCTTTCTTT. This encodes CASSYGLRGSTEAFF.

CDR3 region: CASSKRTEGQPQHF. CDR3 in DNA: TGTGCCAGTAGTAAAAGGACAGAAGGTCAGCCCCAGCATTTT. This chain joins TRBV19 and TRBJ1-5, with D perhaps TRBD1 (6 bases). The V end was cut by 4 bases, the J end by 6 bases, with 13 bases between. CDR3 size: 14 residues. Germline lookup yields CDR1 LNHDA and CDR2 SQIVND (reference sequence).

This clone is termed medium-sized (0.01 to 0.1%). This chain links TRBV11-2 with TRBJ2-7; D call uncertain. The CDR3 has 16 amino acids. Trimming removed 0 bases at V and 2 bases at J, with 14 bases between. The germline CDR1 and CDR2 sequences are SGHAT and FQNNGV. CDR3 nucleotides: TGTGCCAGCAGCTTAGAGTTTAGTCAATCCCCCTACGAGCAGTACTTC. Its translation: CASSLEFSQSPYEQYF. Drawing the rest from reference TRBV11-2 and TRBJ2-7, the complete variable domain is EAGVAQSPRYKIIEKRQSVAFWCNPISGHATLYWYQQILGQGPKLLIQFQNNGVVDDSQLPKDRFSAERLKGVDSTLKIQPAKLEDSAVYLCASSLEFSQSPYEQYFGPGTRLTVT.

The rearrangement uses TRBV19 and TRBJ2-1; no firm D call. This CDR3 comprises 15 residues. Trimming cost V 2 bases and J 6 bases, with 14 bases left between them. Germline V gene data show CDR1 as LNHDA and CDR2 as SQIVND (reference sequence). CDR3 residues: CASSIRSTAGNEQFF. The CDR3 DNA reads as TGTGCCAGTAGTATAAGATCTACAGCTGGCAATGAGCAGTTCTTC.

The chain is built from TRBV7-8 and TRBJ2-1, with 12 nucleotides matching TRBD2. Germline V gives CDR1 SGHVS, CDR2 FQNEAQ. The CDR3 length is 16 residues. The V segment lost 6 bases and the J segment 9 bases; nucleotides outside the gene matches: 12. CDR3 in DNA: TGTGCCAGCAGTCTAAGACTAGCGGGAGTAGGTGGTGAGCAGTTCTTC. It translates to CASSLRLAGVGGEQFF.

The V call is TRBV7-3, the J call TRBJ2-1, with D maybe TRBD1 (5 bases). The CDR3 has 16 residues. CDR1 and CDR2 (germline): SGHTA, FQGTGA. V lost 2 bases, J lost 0 bases, and 11 bases lay in between. The CDR3 reads CASSLLPRGSYNEQFF. CDR3 sequence (DNA): TGTGCCAGCAGCTTACTACCTAGGGGCTCCTACAATGAGCAGTTCTTC.

The chain uses TRBV20-1 and TRBJ1-1, with TRBD1 identical over 7 bases. Germline V gives CDR1 DFQATT, CDR2 SNEGSKA (reference sequence). The V segment lost 5 bases and the J segment 8 bases; nucleotides outside the gene matches: 5. This CDR3 region has 11 residues. The CDR3 DNA follows: TGCAGTGCTTCTTCGACAGGGGAAGCTTTCTTT. As protein: CSASSTGEAFF.

The chain links TRBV6-1 to TRBJ2-7; D is perhaps TRBD2 (5 bases). Germline V gives CDR1 MNHNS, CDR2 SASEGT. The CDR3 contains 14 residues. V dropped 4 bases and J dropped 0 bases, with 10 bases sitting between them. The DNA of the CDR3 is TGTGCCAGCAGTGGGGGTGGGAGCTCCTACGAGCAGTACTTC. Its protein product is CASSGGGSSYEQYF.

V gene TRBV2 combines with J gene TRBJ1-5; D possibly corresponds to TRBD1 (6 bases). CDR3 size: 16 residues. Trimming left V 2 bases short and J 0 bases short, with 11 bases between. Germline V gene sequence: CDR1 SNHLY, CDR2 FYNNEI. The CDR3 sequence is CASSERGGLSNQPQHF. The DNA of the CDR3 is TGTGCCAGCAGTGAAAGGGGGGGCCTTAGCAATCAGCCCCAGCATTTT.

The J gene is TRBJ1-6, the V gene TRBV6-1; no clear D. The CDR3 spans 14 residues. Germline values: CDR1 MNHNS, CDR2 SASEGT. V shed 1 base and J shed 6 bases, with 7 bases lying between them. CDR3 sequence (DNA): TGTGCCAGCAGTGAAGGACTGTCTAATTCACCCCTCCACTTT. Translated, it gives CASSEGLSNSPLHF.

Only one count was recorded for this clone. CDR3 amino acids: CASSYSGLTEAFF. The CDR3 nucleotides are TGTGCCAGCAGTTACAGCGGTCTTACTGAAGCTTTCTTT. The rearrangement links TRBV6-6 to TRBJ1-1; D uncertain. V lost 2 bases and J lost 5, with 9 bases in between. CDR1 and CDR2 from the germline V gene are MNHNY and SVGAGI (reference sequence). This CDR3 is 13 amino acids long.

The rearrangement uses TRBV9 and TRBJ2-7; 10 bases align to TRBD1. Trimming took 2 bases from V and 9 from J; bases not matched to a gene: 23. The CDR3 sequence is 19 residues long. Germline CDR1 reads SGDLS; CDR2 reads YYNGEE. CDR3 nucleotides: TGTGCCAGCAGCGTTCCGCATGAGGGCGCGGGACAGGGGCGGTTAGGGCAGTACTTC. This encodes CASSVPHEGAGQGRLGQYF.

The chain links TRBV6-1 to TRBJ1-6; D is undetermined. The CDR3 has 16 residues. Trimming took 3 bases from V and 1 from J, leaving 10 bases between them. Germline assignment: CDR1 MNHNS and CDR2 SASEGT. This chain's CDR3 is CASSEERWSYNSPLHF. The CDR3 DNA reads as TGTGCCAGCAGTGAGGAGCGGTGGTCCTATAATTCACCCCTCCACTTT.

The V call is TRBV11-2, the J call TRBJ1-4, with 11 bases matching TRBD1. The germline CDR1 and CDR2 sequences are SGHAT and FQNNGV. The CDR3 length is 15 residues. The V segment lost 4 bases and the J segment 6 bases; nucleotides outside the gene matches: 4. The CDR3 nucleotides are TGTGCCAGCAGCTCCGGGACAGGGGGTTATGAAAAACTGTTTTTT. This codes for CASSSGTGGYEKLFF.

V is TRBV5-5 and J is TRBJ2-7, with D perhaps TRBD2 (5 bases). In germline, CDR1 is SGHKS, CDR2 YYEKEE (reference sequence). The V end was cut by 5 bases, the J end by 7 bases, with 16 bases between. The CDR3 totals 13 residues. The CDR3 here is CASSLRAVAEQYF. CDR3 nucleotides: TGTGCCAGCAGTCTGCGGGCGGTGGCAGAGCAGTACTTC.

The chain uses TRBV19 and TRBJ1-1; D is ambiguous. Trimming pared 4 bases from V and 3 bases from J, leaving 9 bases between. The CDR3 sequence is 13 residues long. Germline CDR1 and CDR2: LNHDA and SQIVND (reference sequence). As DNA, the CDR3 is TGTGCCAGTAGTAACCAAGGAGACACTGAAGCTTTCTTT. Translated: CASSNQGDTEAFF.

The gene calls are TRBV9 and TRBJ2-1; 12 bases map to TRBD2. Per germline, CDR1 SGDLS and CDR2 YYNGEE. Unmatched junction bases numbered 7, after V lost 3 bases and J lost 6 bases. The CDR3 consists of 16 residues. For the CDR3, the DNA is TGTGCCAGCAGCGCACCCGGACTAGCGGGGTCCAATGAGCAGTTCTTC. It codes for CASSAPGLAGSNEQFF.